This T cell receptor (beta chain) was captured in a study of cytomegalovirus exposure and HLA in healthy donors. Germline V gives CDR1 SGHNT, CDR2 YYREEE (reference sequence). The ends were cut back, 0 bases at V and 1 base at J, with 7 bases in the middle. The CDR3 sequence is 14 residues long. In the PCR, 60 Vbeta and 13 Jbeta primers were used. Data came from immunoSEQ multiplex PCR; TCRdb stores just in-frame clones and leaves some out. The sample yields 150,000 to 200,000 clones, approximately 80% seen once. Material: PBMCs. This receptor was obtained from a man in his late teens or twenties in good health and CMV-seronegative. The chain combines TRBV5-4 with TRBJ1-1; no clear D. DNA of the CDR3: TGTGCCAGCAGCTTGGCGGCGGCGAACACTGAAGCTTTCTTT. It translates to CASSLAAANTEAFF.